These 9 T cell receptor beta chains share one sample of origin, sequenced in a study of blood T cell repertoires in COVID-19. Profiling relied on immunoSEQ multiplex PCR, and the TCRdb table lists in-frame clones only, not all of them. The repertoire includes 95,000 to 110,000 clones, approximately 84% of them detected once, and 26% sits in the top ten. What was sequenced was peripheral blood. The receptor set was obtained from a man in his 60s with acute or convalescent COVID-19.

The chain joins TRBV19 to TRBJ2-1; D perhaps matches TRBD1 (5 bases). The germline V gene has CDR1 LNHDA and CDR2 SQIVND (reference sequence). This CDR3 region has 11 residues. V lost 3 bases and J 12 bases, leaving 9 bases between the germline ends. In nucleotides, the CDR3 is TGTGCCAGTAGTATCCGCGACAGGCAGTTCTTC. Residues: CASSIRDRQFF.

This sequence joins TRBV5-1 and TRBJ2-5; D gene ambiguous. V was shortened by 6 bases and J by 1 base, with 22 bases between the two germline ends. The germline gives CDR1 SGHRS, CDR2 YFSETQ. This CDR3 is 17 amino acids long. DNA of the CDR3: TGCGCCAGCACTTCCCCCCAGCGCAGACCTCTCCAAGAGACCCAGTACTTC. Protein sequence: CASTSPQRRPLQETQYF. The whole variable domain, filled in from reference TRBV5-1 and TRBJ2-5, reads KAGVTQTPRYLIKTRGQQVTLSCSPISGHRSVSWYQQTPGQGLQFLFEYFSETQRNKGNFPGRFSGRQFSNSRSEMNVSTLELGDSALYLCASTSPQRRPLQETQYFGPGTRLLVL.

DNA for the CDR3: TGCAGCGCTGGGGGCGGGGGCTTGAAGGTCGAGCAGTACTTC. This sequence encodes CSAGGGGLKVEQYF. The chain joins TRBV29-1 to TRBJ2-7; TRBD2 might be the D (7 bases). V gave up 7 bases and J gave up 6 bases, with 22 bases separating them. From germline, CDR1 is SQVTM and CDR2 ANQGSEA. This CDR3 has 14 amino acids.

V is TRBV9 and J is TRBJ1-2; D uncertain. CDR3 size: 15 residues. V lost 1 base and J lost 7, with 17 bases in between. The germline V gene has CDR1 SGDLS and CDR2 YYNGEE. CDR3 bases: TGTGCCAGCAGCGTATTCTCCGGGGTGGAGAGTGGCTACACCTTC. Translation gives CASSVFSGVESGYTF.

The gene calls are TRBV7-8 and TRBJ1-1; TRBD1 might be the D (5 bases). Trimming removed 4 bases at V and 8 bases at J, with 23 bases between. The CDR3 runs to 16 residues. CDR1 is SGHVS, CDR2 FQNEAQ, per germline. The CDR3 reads CASSSGYSGEIAEAFF. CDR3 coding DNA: TGTGCCAGCAGCTCCGGATACTCGGGGGAAATTGCCGAAGCTTTCTTT.

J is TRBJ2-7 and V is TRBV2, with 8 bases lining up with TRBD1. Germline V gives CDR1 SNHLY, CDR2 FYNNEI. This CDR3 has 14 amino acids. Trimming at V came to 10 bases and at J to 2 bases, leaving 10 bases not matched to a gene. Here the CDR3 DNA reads TGTGCCACCAGATGGGGGACAGGAACCTACGAGCAGTACTTC. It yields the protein CATRWGTGTYEQYF.

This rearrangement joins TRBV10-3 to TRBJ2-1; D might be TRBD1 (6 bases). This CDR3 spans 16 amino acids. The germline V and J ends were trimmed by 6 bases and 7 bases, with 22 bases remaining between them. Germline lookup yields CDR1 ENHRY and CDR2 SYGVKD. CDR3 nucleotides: TGTGCCATCAGCGAGGTCGCAGGGGCAGGGGCGAATGAGCAGTTCTTC. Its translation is CAISEVAGAGANEQFF.

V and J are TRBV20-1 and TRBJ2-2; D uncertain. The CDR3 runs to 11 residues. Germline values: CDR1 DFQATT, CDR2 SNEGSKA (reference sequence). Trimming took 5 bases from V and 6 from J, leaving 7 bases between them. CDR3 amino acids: CSARSAGELFF. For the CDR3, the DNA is TGCAGTGCTCGGAGCGCCGGGGAGCTGTTTTTT.

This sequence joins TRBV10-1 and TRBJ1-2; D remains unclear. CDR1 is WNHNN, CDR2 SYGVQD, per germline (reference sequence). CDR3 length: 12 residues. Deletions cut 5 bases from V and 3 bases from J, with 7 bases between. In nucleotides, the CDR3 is TGCGCCAGCAGTCCAGGTGACTATGGCTACACCTTC. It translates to CASSPGDYGYTF.